The rows below give T cell receptor beta chains drawn from one sample of a study of CD8+ T cells in alopecia areata. Only in-frame clones appear in the TCRdb table, and some are missing; sequencing was by immunoSEQ multiplex PCR. The sample lists more than 85,000 clones, around 60% occurring once. This specimen consisted of CD8+ T cells sorted from blood, obtained at week 4, from a patient treated with tofacitinib. The receptors stem from a human donor with alopecia areata. Each CDR3 is given with its conserved first and last residue. The D gene is left open where the match is weak. Rows may omit the clone size; those that give it use once, few, many or a size class.

TRBJ1-2,NA,TRBV13,NA,CASSLDSRTANYGYTF,TGTGCCAGCAGCTTAGATTCCCGGACAGCTAACTATGGCTACACCTTC
TRBJ2-5,NA,TRBV4-3,NA,CASSQDRGFQETQYF,TGCGCCAGCAGCCAAGACAGGGGCTTTCAAGAGACCCAGTACTTC
TRBJ2-2,NA,TRBV19,NA,CASSNLQGYTGELFF,TGTGCCAGTAGTAACCTCCAGGGCTACACCGGGGAGCTGTTTTTT
TRBJ2-7,NA,TRBV7-6,TRBD2,CASSLGLAQAYEQYF,TGTGCCAGCAGCCTCGGACTAGCGCAGGCCTACGAGCAGTACTTC
TRBJ2-3,many,TRBV11-2,NA,CASSSIEGTDTQYF,TGTGCCAGCAGCAGTATAGAGGGGACAGATACGCAGTATTTT
TRBJ2-7,NA,TRBV5-6,TRBD2,CATGLLAGVYEQYF,TGTGCCACCGGACTTCTAGCGGGGGTCTACGAGCAGTACTTC
TRBJ2-3,NA,TRBV2,NA,CASSEAASYGGTDTQYF,TGTGCCAGCAGTGAGGCAGCTTCCTATGGGGGCACAGATACGCAGTATTTT
TRBJ2-1,NA,TRBV5-1,NA,CASSLVSYNEQFF,TGCGCCAGCAGCTTGGTCTCCTACAATGAGCAGTTCTTC
TRBJ2-5,NA,TRBV28,NA,CASSPNFSLGNSWPQETQYF,TGTGCCAGCAGTCCCAACTTTAGTCTTGGGAACTCATGGCCCCAAGAGACCCAGTACTTC
TRBJ2-3,NA,TRBV27,NA,CASSLVGSADTQYF,TGTGCCAGCAGTTTAGTGGGATCGGCAGATACGCAGTATTTT
TRBJ2-7,few,TRBV27,TRBD1,CASSSDRDYEQYF,TGTGCCAGCAGTTCTGACAGGGACTACGAGCAGTACTTC
TRBJ2-1,NA,TRBV29-1,TRBD2,CSVEFSGGGEQFF,TGCAGCGTTGAGTTTAGCGGGGGCGGCGAGCAGTTCTTC
TRBJ1-5,NA,TRBV28,NA,CASSLQRRTDYNQPQHF,TGTGCCAGCAGTTTACAGCGCAGAACAGATTACAATCAGCCCCAGCATTTT
TRBJ2-7,NA,TRBV6-5,TRBD2,CASSSSSGPFYEQYF,TGTGCCAGCAGTTCCTCTAGCGGACCATTTTACGAGCAGTACTTC
TRBJ2-1,few,TRBV29-1,TRBD2,CSVELAGGPSFYNEQFF,TGCAGCGTCGAGCTAGCGGGAGGGCCAAGTTTCTACAATGAGCAGTTCTTC
TRBJ2-7,NA,TRBV7-9,NA,CASSRDYEQYF,TGTGCCAGCAGCCGGGATTACGAGCAGTACTTC
TRBJ1-5,NA,TRBV6-5,NA,CASSLGQPNQPQHF,TGTGCCAGCAGTCTTGGACAGCCAAATCAGCCCCAGCATTTT